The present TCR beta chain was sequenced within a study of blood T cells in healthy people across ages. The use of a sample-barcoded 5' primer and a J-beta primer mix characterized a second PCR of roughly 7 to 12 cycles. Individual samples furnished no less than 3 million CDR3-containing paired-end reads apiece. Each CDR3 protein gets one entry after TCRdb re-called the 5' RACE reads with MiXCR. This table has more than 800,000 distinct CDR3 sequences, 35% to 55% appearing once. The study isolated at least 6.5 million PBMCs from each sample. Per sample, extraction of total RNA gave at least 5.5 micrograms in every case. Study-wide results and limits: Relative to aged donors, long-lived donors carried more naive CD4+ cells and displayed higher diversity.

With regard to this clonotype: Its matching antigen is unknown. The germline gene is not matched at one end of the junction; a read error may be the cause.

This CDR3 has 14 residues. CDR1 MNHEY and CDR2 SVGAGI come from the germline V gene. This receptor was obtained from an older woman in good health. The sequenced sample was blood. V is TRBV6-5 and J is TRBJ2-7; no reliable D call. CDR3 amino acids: CASSYEGASYERYF. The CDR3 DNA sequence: TGTGCCAGCAGTTACGAAGGTGCCTCCTACGAGCGGTACTTC.